The next 31 T cell receptor beta chains were all read from a single sample in a study of T cells after yellow fever vaccination. Using its own MiXCR run on the 5' RACE reads, TCRdb lists one record per CDR3 protein. The top ten hold about 0.73% of the sample, which has over 110,000 distinct CDR3 sequences, 7% to 9% seen once. This specimen consisted of CD4+ T cells sorted from PBMCs, obtained 5 days after the yellow fever booster vaccination. Receptors originate from a man aged 30-40 years who received the YFV17D yellow fever vaccine.

In its sample, this clonotype was seen many times. The chain carries TRBV6-1 and TRBJ2-1; TRBD2 matches 13 bases. The germline V gene has CDR1 MNHNS and CDR2 SASEGT. The CDR3 consists of 13 residues. CDR3 sequence reads: CGTSGSRGGEQFF. DNA for the CDR3: TGTGGGACTAGCGGGAGCCGAGGGGGTGAGCAGTTCTTC.

There are many counts of this clonotype. V and J are TRBV2 and TRBJ1-5; 11 nucleotides agree with TRBD1. Germline V gene sequence: CDR1 SNHLY, CDR2 FYNNEI. CDR3 length: 14 residues. The J segment lost 5 bases and the V segment lost 7 bases, leaving 4 bases of the junction unmatched. CDR3 sequence (DNA): TGTGCCAGCAACCGGGACAGGGGGGATCAGCCCCAGCATTTT. Translating gives CASNRDRGDQPQHF.

This clonotype has ten or more counts. The J gene is TRBJ2-7, the V gene TRBV3-1; 10 bases agree with TRBD2. Trimming took 4 bases from V and 6 from J; bases not matched to a gene: 6. Germline V CDR1 and CDR2: LGHDT, YNNKEL (reference sequence). The CDR3 extends over 14 amino acids. The CDR3 bases are TGTGCCAGCAGCCCCCCGGGACTAGCGTTCGAGCAGTACTTC. This codes for CASSPPGLAFEQYF.

The chain recombines TRBV19 with TRBJ2-1; 9 positions match TRBD2. V lost 1 base and J lost 0; bases outside the gene matches: 4. CDR1 and CDR2 from the germline V gene are LNHDA and SQIVND (reference sequence). The length of the CDR3 is 17 residues. CDR3 protein: CASSIGLAGFSYNEQFF. In nucleotides, the CDR3 is TGTGCCAGTAGTATAGGGCTAGCGGGATTCTCCTACAATGAGCAGTTCTTC.

A word on this clonotype: This could be a read error, since a much larger clone is one nucleotide away. The chain recombines TRBV29-1 with TRBJ1-2; weak D call: TRBD1 (5 bases). The germline CDR1 and CDR2 sequences are SQVTM and ANQGSEA. Trimming left V 4 bases short and J 5 bases short, with 14 bases between. This CDR3 region has 13 residues. CDR3 sequence reads: CSVARGSEYGYTF. CDR3 DNA: TGCAGCGTTGCTAGGGGTTCTGAGTATGGCTACACCTTC.

Many counts were recorded for this clonotype. The rearrangement joins TRBV7-2 to TRBJ1-1; TRBD1 might be the D (6 bases). Germline V gene lookup returns CDR1 SGHTA and CDR2 FQGNSA. The CDR3 has 15 residues. Trimming stripped 0 bases from V and 0 bases from J, with 8 bases between. This chain's CDR3 is CASSLATGMNTEAFF. The CDR3 bases are TGTGCCAGCAGCTTAGCCACAGGGATGAACACTGAAGCTTTCTTT.

This clonotype was seen at least ten times. The J gene is TRBJ1-5, the V gene TRBV20-1; maybe TRBD1 (6 bases). The CDR3 runs 12 residues. The germline gives CDR1 DFQATT, CDR2 SNEGSKA (reference sequence). Trimming shortened V by 0 bases and J by 6 bases, and 6 bases separated the two germline ends. The CDR3 sequence: CSAREGAQPQHF. The DNA for the CDR3 is TGCAGTGCTAGAGAGGGGGCTCAGCCCCAGCATTTT.

This clonotype was seen at least ten times. V and J are TRBV6-2 or TRBV6-3 and TRBJ2-1; D may be TRBD1 (6 bases). Germline assignment: CDR1 MNHEY and CDR2 SVGEGT. With 10 bases removed from V and 2 bases from J, the gap between germline ends came to 12 bases. The CDR3 is 13 residues long. The DNA for the CDR3 is TGTGCCACCCAGGGGCAGCCCTACAATGAGCAGTTCTTC. Translation: CATQGQPYNEQFF.

There are many counts of this clonotype. The junction departs from the called germline gene at one end, perhaps through a read error. This chain links TRBV7-6 with TRBJ2-1; TRBD2 agrees at 10 bases. CDR1 and CDR2 from the germline V gene are SGHVS and FNYEAQ. There are 15 residues in the CDR3. The CDR3 DNA sequence: TGTGCCAGCAGCCTAGCGGGAGACCACTACAATGAGCAGTTCTTC. Its protein product is CASSLAGDHYNEQFF.

The chain combines TRBV12-3 or TRBV12-4 with TRBJ2-7; 8 bases are shared with TRBD1. V trimming: 6 bases; J trimming: 1 base; junction bases outside the gene matches: 8. There are 15 residues in the CDR3. In DNA, the CDR3 is TGTGCCAGCAGAACGCAGACAGGGGCGTCCTACGAGCAGTACTTC. As protein: CASRTQTGASYEQYF.

This clonotype was recorded at least ten times. The chain carries TRBV15 and TRBJ2-7; possibly TRBD1 for D (6 bases). Germline V gene lookup returns CDR1 LNHNV and CDR2 YYDKDF (reference sequence). V lost 0 bases, J lost 3 bases, and 9 bases lay in between. The CDR3 extends over 14 amino acids. The CDR3 is CATSRDWTVYEQYF. CDR3 coding DNA: TGTGCCACCAGCAGAGATTGGACAGTCTACGAGCAGTACTTC.

This clonotype was observed many times. V gene TRBV19 combines with J gene TRBJ1-1, with unresolved D. Trimming left V 1 base short and J 5 bases short, with 14 bases between. CDR3 size: 15 residues. Germline values: CDR1 LNHDA, CDR2 SQIVND (reference sequence). CDR3 region: CASSIVALAATEAFF. DNA for the CDR3: TGTGCCAGTAGTATAGTGGCTTTGGCTGCAACTGAAGCTTTCTTT.

J is TRBJ2-3 and V is TRBV20-1; the D gene is possibly TRBD1 (5 bases). The V end was cut by 3 bases, the J end by 4 bases, with 17 bases between. Germline assignment: CDR1 DFQATT and CDR2 SNEGSKA (reference sequence). The CDR3 length is 15 residues. CDR3: CSASFLRGRADTQYF. The CDR3, as DNA: TGCAGTGCTAGTTTCCTTAGGGGTCGGGCAGATACGCAGTATTTT.

This clonotype has ten or more counts. The chain uses TRBV3-1 and TRBJ1-1; D is perhaps TRBD1 (5 bases). V lost 9 bases, J lost 5 bases, and 13 bases lay in between. The CDR3 sequence is 12 residues long. Germline V gene lookup returns CDR1 LGHDT and CDR2 YNNKEL (reference sequence). Here the CDR3 reads CASGGSWTEAFF. CDR3 sequence (DNA): TGTGCCAGTGGGGGGTCATGGACTGAAGCTTTCTTT.

This clonotype appeared many times. The chain couples TRBV7-2 to TRBJ2-7; no clear D. The germline V gene encodes CDR1 SGHTA and CDR2 FQGNSA. The V end lost 1 base, the J end lost 3 bases, and 10 bases lay between the germline ends. The CDR3 covers 14 residues. The CDR3 loop is CASSLGARDYEQYF. In DNA form, the CDR3 reads TGTGCCAGCAGCTTAGGGGCCCGCGACTACGAGCAGTACTTC. Full variable domain (outside the CDR3, taken from reference TRBV7-2 and TRBJ2-7): GAGVSQSPSNKVTEKGKDVELRCDPISGHTALYWYRQSLGQGLEFLIYFQGNSAPDKSGLPSDRFSAERTGGSVSTLTIQRTQQEDSAVYLCASSLGARDYEQYFGPGTRLTVT.

Of note for this clonotype: A much larger clonotype is one base distant, so this may be a read error. This chain uses TRBV14 with TRBJ2-3, with TRBD2 identical over 11 bases. From germline, CDR1 is SGHDN and CDR2 FVKESK. The CDR3 runs to 18 residues. J gave up 4 bases and V 0 bases, and 9 bases lay outside the gene matches. CDR3 in amino acids: CASSQDLAGGLVADTQYF. The CDR3 nucleotides read TGTGCCAGCAGCCAAGACCTAGCGGGAGGCCTCGTCGCAGATACGCAGTATTTT.

This clonotype came up many times. The chain is built from TRBV5-6 and TRBJ2-6; D might be TRBD2 (5 bases). The CDR3 has 16 amino acids. Germline CDR1 is SGHDT and CDR2 is YYEEEE. V dropped 4 bases and J dropped 0 bases, with 11 bases sitting between them. The CDR3 here is CASSVTRDSGANVLTF. CDR3 DNA: TGTGCCAGCAGCGTAACTAGGGACTCTGGGGCCAACGTCCTGACTTTC.

This clonotype was detected many times. The chain couples TRBV20-1 to TRBJ2-1; perhaps TRBD2 as D (6 bases). CDR3 size: 16 residues. Germline-derived CDR1 and CDR2 are DFQATT and SNEGSKA (reference sequence). Trimming took off 0 bases at V and 0 bases at J, with 12 bases between the two ends. The CDR3 DNA sequence: TGCAGTGCTAGAGACATTCTCGGGGGCTCCTACAATGAGCAGTTCTTC. It encodes CSARDILGGSYNEQFF.

Ten or more counts support this clonotype. The rearrangement uses TRBV3-1 and TRBJ1-4; D is undetermined. V was shortened by 4 bases and J by 8 bases, with 17 bases between the two germline ends. CDR1 and CDR2 from the germline V gene are LGHDT and YNNKEL (reference sequence). The CDR3 contains 15 residues. The CDR3, as DNA: TGTGCCAGCAGCCCAGTGGGCAGTCGAGGGGAAAAACTGTTTTTT. Residues: CASSPVGSRGEKLFF.

This clonotype was recorded many times. This chain uses TRBV20-1 with TRBJ1-2, with 8 bases aligning to TRBD1. Germline lookup yields CDR1 DFQATT and CDR2 SNEGSKA (reference sequence). Unmatched junction bases numbered 7, after V lost 5 bases and J lost 5 bases. This CDR3 comprises 13 residues. The CDR3 spells CSALTGDGYGYTF. The CDR3 coding sequence is TGCAGTGCTCTGACAGGGGATGGATATGGCTACACCTTC.

This clonotype has more than one count but fewer than ten. J is TRBJ2-1 and V is TRBV21-1; the table assigns TRBD2, which was not confirmed against the DNA. TRBV21-1 is a pseudogene segment. The CDR3 spans 16 residues. DNA of the CDR3: TGTGCCAGCAGCAAAGGACACAGGGAGGTCCCATCCGAGAAGTTCTTC. Translating it yields CASSKGHREVPSEKFF.

This clonotype was counted many times. The chain links TRBV5-1 to TRBJ2-6; 9 bases line up with TRBD1. V trimming: 4 bases; J trimming: 0 bases; junction bases outside the gene matches: 11. The germline CDR1 and CDR2 sequences are SGHRS and YFSETQ. CDR3 length: 19 residues. In DNA, the CDR3 is TGCGCCAGCAGCCCCGTCCCGGGACAGGGATTCTCTGGGGCCAACGTCCTGACTTTC. Its translation is CASSPVPGQGFSGANVLTF.

This clonotype came up a few times. A read error may produce the germline difference seen at one junction end. For the CDR3, the DNA is TGTGCCAGCAGCGTAGCGGGACCTTACAATGAGCAGTTCTTC. The encoded protein is CASSVAGPYNEQFF. The rearrangement links TRBV7-2 to TRBJ2-1, with TRBD2 identical over 8 bases. From germline, CDR1 is SGHTA and CDR2 FQGNSA. The length of the CDR3 is 14 residues.

This clonotype was observed at least ten times. V and J are TRBV20-1 and TRBJ1-1; 8 bases match TRBD1. The CDR3 covers 14 residues. The J segment lost 1 base and the V segment lost 6 bases, leaving 7 bases of the junction unmatched. CDR1 and CDR2 from the germline V gene are DFQATT and SNEGSKA (reference sequence). CDR3 sequence (DNA): TGCAGTGCAAGGACCGGGACAGGGAACACTGAAGCTTTCTTT. Residues: CSARTGTGNTEAFF.

This clonotype was picked up many times. This chain links TRBV6-4 with TRBJ1-1; TRBD1 is a possible D gene (6 bases). V was shortened by 6 bases and J by 0 bases, with 14 bases between the two germline ends. Germline CDR1 reads MRHNA; CDR2 reads SNTAGT. The CDR3 totals 15 residues. The CDR3 nucleotides are TGTGCCAGCAGACCCGAAGGGGGGGTGAACACTGAAGCTTTCTTT. It codes for CASRPEGGVNTEAFF.

As concerns this clonotype: One junction end disagrees with the germline gene, perhaps due to a read error. The V gene is TRBV2, the J gene TRBJ2-5; 11 nucleotides agree with TRBD2. CDR1 and CDR2 from the germline V gene are SNHLY and FYNNEI. This CDR3 spans 18 amino acids. The CDR3 DNA follows: TGTGCCTGCAGCCTTCTGGGCCGACTAGCGGGGCCCCCAGGGACCCAGTACTTC. It encodes CACSLLGRLAGPPGTQYF. The entire variable domain, with the rest obtained from reference TRBV2 and TRBJ2-5, is as follows: EPEVTQTPSHQVTQMGQEVILRCVPISNHLYFYWYRQILGQKVEFLVSFYNNEISEKSEIFDDQFSVERPDGSNFTLKIRSTKLEDSAMYFCACSLLGRLAGPPGTQYFGPGTRLLVL.

This clonotype was recorded many times. The chain carries TRBV5-6 and TRBJ2-7; 10 bases agree with TRBD1. This CDR3 comprises 16 residues. CDR1 is SGHDT, CDR2 YYEEEE, per germline. V dropped 4 bases and J dropped 4; count of bases not matched to a gene: 11. The CDR3 region has the DNA TGTGCCAGCAGCCTAATCCCGGGACAGGGGTTATACGAGCAGTACTTC. This translates into CASSLIPGQGLYEQYF.

Notes on this clonotype: A read error may explain this, as a much larger clone is one base away. The gene calls are TRBV27 and TRBJ1-6, with D hard to call. Germline V lookup: CDR1 MNHEY, CDR2 SMNVEV (reference sequence). CDR3 length equals 13 residues. CDR3 sequence (DNA): TGTGCCAGCAGTAGGAGGGATAATTCAACCCTCCACTTT. It is translated as CASSRRDNSTLHF.

This clonotype was seen at least ten times. The chain combines TRBV2 with TRBJ2-2; TRBD1 might be the D (6 bases). Germline CDR1 is SNHLY and CDR2 is FYNNEI. Deletions cut 8 bases from V and 4 bases from J, with 8 bases between. The CDR3 covers 12 residues. CDR3 residues: CASVGGTGELFF. The CDR3, as DNA: TGTGCCAGCGTAGGGGGCACCGGGGAGCTGTTTTTT.

This clonotype was observed at least ten times. The gene calls are TRBV5-1 and TRBJ2-7; 8 bases are a match to TRBD2. Looked up from germline, CDR1 is SGHRS and CDR2 is YFSETQ. V shed 2 bases, J shed 6 bases, and the junction held 10 bases outside the gene matches. This CDR3 comprises 15 residues. CDR3 DNA: TGCGCCAGCAGCTTCGGGAGGGTCACTAGTCCCGAGCAGTACTTC. Protein sequence: CASSFGRVTSPEQYF.

This clonotype occurred many times. The V gene is TRBV28, the J gene TRBJ1-5, with 8 bases aligning to TRBD1. The CDR3 runs 15 residues. The germline V gene encodes CDR1 MDHEN and CDR2 SYDVKM. Trimming cost V 6 bases and J 5 bases; bases outside gene matches: 9. As DNA, the CDR3 is TGTGCCAGCAGATATTCGGACAGGGAGCATCAGCCCCAGCATTTT. It translates to CASRYSDREHQPQHF.